This TCR beta chain was sequenced in a study of CD8+ T cells in alopecia areata. For the study at large: Tofacitinib lasted 6 to 18 months, then 6 months off drug.

In each case, RNA was isolated and then reverse transcribed into cDNA as the sequencing template. TCRdb keeps only in-frame clones here, not all; method: immunoSEQ multiplex PCR. The table shows approximately 59,000 clones, with approximately 46% occurring only once. Study-level findings and limits: Between patients, shared TCR sequences were less clear than in mice. This was possibly due in part to HLA diversity in the patient population.

CDR1 and CDR2 (germline): SQVTM, ANQGSEA. The length of the CDR3 is 12 residues. V was cut by 2 bases and J by 3 bases, with 7 bases left in between. This clone has just a few counts. Its antigen is still unknown. Peripheral blood samples and lesional scalp punch biopsies were obtained from alopecia areata patients. This rearrangement joins TRBV29-1 to TRBJ2-5, with unresolved D. This clonotype was obtained from a human donor with alopecia areata. The sequencing here drew on CD8+ T cells sorted from blood, taken at week 0. CDR3 nucleotides: TGCAGCGTTGAACCAGGAGAAGAGACCCAGTACTTC. This encodes CSVEPGEETQYF.